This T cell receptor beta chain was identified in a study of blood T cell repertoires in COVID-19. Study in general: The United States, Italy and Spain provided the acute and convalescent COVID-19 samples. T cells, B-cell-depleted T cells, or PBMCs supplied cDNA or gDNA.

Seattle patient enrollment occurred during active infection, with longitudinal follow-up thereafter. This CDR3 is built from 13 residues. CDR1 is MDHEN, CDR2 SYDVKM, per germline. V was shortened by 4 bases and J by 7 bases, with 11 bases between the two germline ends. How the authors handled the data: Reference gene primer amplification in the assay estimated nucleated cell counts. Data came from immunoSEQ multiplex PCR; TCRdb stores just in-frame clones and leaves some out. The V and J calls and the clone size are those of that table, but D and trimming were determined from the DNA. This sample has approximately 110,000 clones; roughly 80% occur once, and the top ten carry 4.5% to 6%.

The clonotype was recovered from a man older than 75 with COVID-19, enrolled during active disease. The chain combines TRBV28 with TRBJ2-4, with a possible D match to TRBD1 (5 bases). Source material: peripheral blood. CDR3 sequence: CASSCQGCNIQYF. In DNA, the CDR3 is TGTGCCAGCAGTTGTCAGGGTTGTAACATTCAGTACTTC.